This is a list of T cell receptor beta chains from one sample in a study of OX40 agonist ivuxolimab in advanced cancers. Assay: immunoSEQ multiplex PCR; the TCRdb copy retains only in-frame clones and omits some. The sample contains around 150,000 clones, under 95% of which appear only once. Sequencing used CD4+ or CD8+ T cells sorted from blood, obtained in a trial of the OX40 agonist ivuxolimab. All receptors come from an adult with an advanced solid tumor such as melanoma, head and neck, liver or kidney cancer. Each CDR3 is given with its conserved first and last residue. D genes are given only for firm matches. Clone size is shown for a subset of rows, as once, few, many or a class of expanded clone.

TRBV4-2	-	TRBJ1-4	-	CASSQGRTDEKLFF	TGTGCCAGCAGCCAAGGGAGGACGGATGAAAAACTGTTTTTT
TRBV21-1	-	TRBJ1-5	-	CASSRGDGERNNQPQHF	TGTGCCAGCAGCAGGGGGGACGGAGAAAGAAACAATCAGCCCCAGCATTTT
TRBV7-9	-	TRBJ2-2	-	CASSHGWGANTGELFF	TGTGCCAGCAGCCATGGGTGGGGCGCGAACACCGGGGAGCTGTTTTTT
TRBV7-3	-	TRBJ2-2	-	CASSLEGNTGELFF	TGTGCCAGCAGCTTAGAGGGGAACACCGGGGAGCTGTTTTTT
TRBV18	-	TRBJ2-3	-	CASSPPNAESGHTQYF	TGTGCCAGCTCACCACCGAATGCGGAGTCCGGGCATACGCAGTATTTT
TRBV19	-	TRBJ2-3	-	CASSPRGFTDTQYF	TGTGCCAGTAGTCCCAGGGGTTTCACAGATACGCAGTATTTT
TRBV12-5	-	TRBJ1-6	-	CASGFSKGSPLHF	TGTGCTAGTGGTTTCTCGAAGGGTTCACCCCTCCACTTT
TRBV7-2	-	TRBJ2-5	-	CASSLGRAETQYF	TGTGCCAGCAGCTTGGGCCGGGCAGAGACCCAGTACTTC
TRBV11-3	-	TRBJ2-7	-	CASSAAWDLRRPTYEQYF	TGTGCCAGCAGCGCTGCGTGGGACCTTCGCCGGCCCACCTACGAGCAGTACTTC
TRBV9	-	TRBJ1-4	-	CASSPYGSTNEKLFF	TGTGCCAGCAGCCCCTATGGGTCAACTAATGAAAAACTGTTTTTT
TRBV18	-	TRBJ1-5	TRBD1	CASSPTQGAGQPQHF	TGTGCCAGCTCACCCACACAGGGGGCGGGTCAGCCCCAGCATTTT
TRBV14	-	TRBJ1-1	-	CASSQDSGRNTEAFF	TGTGCCAGCAGCCAAGATTCAGGGCGGAACACTGAAGCTTTCTTT
TRBV10-3	-	TRBJ1-1	-	CAISESRTAMNTEAFF	TGTGCCATCAGTGAGTCGAGGACAGCGATGAACACTGAAGCTTTCTTT
TRBV7-8	-	TRBJ2-3	-	CASSFQTLYEGSNADTQYF	TGTGCCAGCAGCTTCCAAACCCTGTACGAGGGTTCCAATGCAGATACGCAGTATTTT
TRBV15	-	TRBJ1-1	-	CATSRPRPGPDTEAFF	TGTGCCACCAGCAGACCGCGGCCGGGGCCGGACACTGAAGCTTTCTTT
TRBV5-1	once	TRBJ2-7	TRBD2	CASSLSAGGTYEQYF	TGCGCCAGCAGCTTGAGTGCGGGAGGTACTTACGAGCAGTACTTC
TRBV2	-	TRBJ1-2	TRBD1	CASRMTGSDSGYTF	TGTGCCAGCAGAATGACAGGGTCCGATTCTGGCTACACCTTC
TRBV9	-	TRBJ2-7	-	CASSESPTYEQYF	TGTGCCAGCAGCGAGTCCCCCACCTACGAGCAGTACTTC
TRBV6-5	-	TRBJ2-7	TRBD2	CASSYSLAGAYEQYF	TGTGCCAGCAGTTACTCACTAGCGGGGGCCTACGAGCAGTACTTC
TRBV27	-	TRBJ1-6	-	CASSLMRHRNSPLHF	TGTGCCAGCAGTTTAATGAGACATAGGAATTCACCCCTCCACTTT
TRBV5-4	-	TRBJ2-1	-	CAGSWDLTPPYNEQFF	TGTGCCGGCAGTTGGGACCTAACCCCACCCTACAATGAGCAGTTCTTC
TRBV5-1	-	TRBJ2-3	-	CASSREPSTDTQYF	TGCGCCAGCAGTAGAGAACCTAGCACAGATACGCAGTATTTT
TRBV5-1	-	TRBJ2-1	-	CASSLGLGVYNEQFF	TGCGCCAGCAGCTTGGGACTAGGGGTTTACAATGAGCAGTTCTTC
TRBV2	-	TRBJ2-1	TRBD2	CAKSGAGGLWNEQFF	TGTGCCAAAAGCGGCGCGGGAGGGCTTTGGAATGAGCAGTTCTTC
TRBV5-6	-	TRBJ2-7	TRBD2	CASSLEYAGAHEQYF	TGTGCCAGCAGCTTGGAATACGCGGGAGCGCACGAGCAGTACTTC
TRBV7-2	-	TRBJ1-5	-	CASSVSGQNQPQHF	TGTGCCAGCAGCGTCTCGGGCCAGAATCAGCCCCAGCATTTT
TRBV5-6	-	TRBJ2-5	-	CASSNMGGEETQYF	TGTGCCAGCAGCAACATGGGTGGGGAAGAGACCCAGTACTTC
TRBV6-5	once	TRBJ2-4	TRBD2	CASSLERGGRDIQYF	TGTGCCAGCAGTTTAGAGCGGGGGGGCCGGGACATTCAGTACTTC
TRBV9	-	TRBJ1-2	-	CASSVGPGPYGYTF	TGTGCCAGCAGCGTAGGTCCAGGCCCCTATGGCTACACCTTC
TRBV5-8	-	TRBJ2-1	TRBD2	CASSYTGGGRYNEQFF	TGTGCCAGCAGCTACACGGGAGGGGGGAGATACAATGAGCAGTTCTTC
TRBV10-2	-	TRBJ2-3	-	CASSEQDTQYF	TGCGCCAGCAGTGAACAAGATACGCAGTATTTT
TRBV7-2	-	TRBJ1-6	-	CASSRLGGDSPLHF	TGTGCCAGCAGCAGGCTGGGAGGCGATTCACCCCTCCACTTT
TRBV7-9	-	TRBJ1-2	-	CASSRGQLGGRYGYTF	TGTGCCAGCAGCCGAGGGCAACTCGGGGGGCGGTATGGCTACACCTTC
TRBV6-1	-	TRBJ2-3	-	CASSEAGHSAWQYF	TGTGCCAGCAGTGAAGCGGGTCACTCGGCCTGGCAGTATTTT
TRBV2	-	TRBJ2-5	-	CASSAFVEGRETQYF	TGTGCCAGCAGCGCCTTTGTGGAAGGTCGGGAGACCCAGTACTTC
TRBV10-1	-	TRBJ2-1	-	CASSQMGAGENGEQFF	TGCGCCAGCAGCCAAATGGGGGCAGGGGAGAATGGGGAGCAGTTCTTC
TRBV29-1	-	TRBJ2-7	-	CSVDYGGARHEQYF	TGCAGCGTTGATTACGGGGGCGCGCGGCACGAGCAGTACTTC
TRBV27	-	TRBJ1-2	-	CASSLGGSNYGYTF	TGTGCCAGCAGTTTGGGCGGATCTAACTATGGCTACACCTTC
TRBV7-6	-	TRBJ1-3	-	CASSLRSVGTTGNTIYF	TGTGCCAGCAGCTTACGGTCGGTGGGGACCACTGGAAACACCATATATTTT
TRBV5-4	-	TRBJ1-3	-	CASSFDPLARTGNTIYF	TGTGCCAGCAGCTTTGACCCCCTTGCCCGCACCGGAAACACCATATATTTT
TRBV7-6	-	TRBJ1-6	TRBD1	CASSYTGDNSPLHF	TGTGCCAGCAGCTACACAGGGGATAATTCACCCCTCCACTTT
TRBV19	-	TRBJ2-2	TRBD1	CASSIERDRDYTGELFF	TGTGCCAGTAGTATAGAACGGGACAGGGACTACACCGGGGAGCTGTTTTTT
TRBV6-5	once	TRBJ1-4	-	CASGDEKLFF	TGTGCCAGCGGAGATGAAAAACTGTTTTTT
TRBV2	-	TRBJ2-3	-	CASSQGWTDTQYF	TGTGCCAGCAGCCAGGGTTGGACAGATACGCAGTATTTT
TRBV6-5	-	TRBJ2-7	TRBD2	CASSDQTSGSREQYF	TGTGCCAGCAGCGACCAGACTAGCGGGAGCCGCGAGCAGTACTTC
TRBV28	-	TRBJ1-5	TRBD1	CASRRTGVNQPQHF	TGTGCCAGCAGAAGGACAGGGGTCAATCAGCCCCAGCATTTT